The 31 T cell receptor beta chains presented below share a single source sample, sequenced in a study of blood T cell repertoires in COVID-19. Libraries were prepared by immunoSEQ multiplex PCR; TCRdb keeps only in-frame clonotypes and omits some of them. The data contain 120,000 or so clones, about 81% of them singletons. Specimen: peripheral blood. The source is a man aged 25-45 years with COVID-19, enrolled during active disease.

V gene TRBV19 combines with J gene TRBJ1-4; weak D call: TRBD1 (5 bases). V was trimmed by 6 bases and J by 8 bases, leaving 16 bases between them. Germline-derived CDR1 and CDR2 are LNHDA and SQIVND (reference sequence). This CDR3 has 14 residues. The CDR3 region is CASSLTREEEKLFF. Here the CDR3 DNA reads TGTGCCAGTAGCCTCACCAGGGAAGAAGAAAAACTGTTTTTT.

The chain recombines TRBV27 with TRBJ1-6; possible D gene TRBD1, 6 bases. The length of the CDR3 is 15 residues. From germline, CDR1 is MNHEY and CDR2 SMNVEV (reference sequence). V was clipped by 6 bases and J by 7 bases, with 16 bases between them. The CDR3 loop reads CASSDLRGWNSPLHF. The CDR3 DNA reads TGTGCCAGCAGCGACCTCAGGGGATGGAATTCACCCCTCCACTTT.

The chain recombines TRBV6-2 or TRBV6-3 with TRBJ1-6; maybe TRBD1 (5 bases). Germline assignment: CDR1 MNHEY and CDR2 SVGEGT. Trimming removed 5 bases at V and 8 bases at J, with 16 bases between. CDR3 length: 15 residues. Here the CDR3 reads CASSRWAGGDSPLHF. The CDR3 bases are TGTGCCAGCAGTCGATGGGCCGGAGGGGATTCACCCCTCCACTTT.

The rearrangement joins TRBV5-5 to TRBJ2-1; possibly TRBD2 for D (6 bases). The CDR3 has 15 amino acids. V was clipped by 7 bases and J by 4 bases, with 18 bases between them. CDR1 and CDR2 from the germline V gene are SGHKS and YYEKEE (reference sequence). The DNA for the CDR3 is TGTGCCAGCGGTCAAGGAGGGATGCTTTACAATGAGCAGTTCTTC. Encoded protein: CASGQGGMLYNEQFF.

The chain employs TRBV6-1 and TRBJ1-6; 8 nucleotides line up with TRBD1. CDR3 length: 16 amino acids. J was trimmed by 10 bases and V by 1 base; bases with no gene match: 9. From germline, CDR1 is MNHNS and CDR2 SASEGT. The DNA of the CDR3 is TGTGCCAGCAGTGAAGGACAGGGGTTAGGTTGGTCACCCCTCCACTTT. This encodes CASSEGQGLGWSPLHF.

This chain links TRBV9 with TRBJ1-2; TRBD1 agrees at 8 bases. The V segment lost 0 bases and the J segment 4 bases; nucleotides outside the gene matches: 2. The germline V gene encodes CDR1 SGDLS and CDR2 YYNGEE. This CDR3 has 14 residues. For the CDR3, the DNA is TGTGCCAGCAGCGTAGGGACAGGGTCCTATGGCTACACCTTC. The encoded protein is CASSVGTGSYGYTF.

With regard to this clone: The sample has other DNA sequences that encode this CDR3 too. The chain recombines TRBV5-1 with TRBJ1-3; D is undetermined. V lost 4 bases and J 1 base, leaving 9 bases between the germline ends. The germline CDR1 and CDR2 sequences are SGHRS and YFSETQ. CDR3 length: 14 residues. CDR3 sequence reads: CASSPGNSGNTIYF. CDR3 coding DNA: TGCGCCAGCAGCCCCGGGAATTCTGGAAACACCATATATTTT.

The CDR3 DNA reads TGTGCCAGCAGCCAAGGGACAGGGTTTTCACCCCTCCACTTT. Residues: CASSQGTGFSPLHF. V and J are TRBV3-1 (or the pseudogene TRBV3-2) and TRBJ1-6; the match to TRBD1 covers 8 bases. The CDR3 covers 14 residues. Trimming took 1 base from V and 9 from J; bases not matched to a gene: 2. Germline CDR1 and CDR2: LGHDT and YNNKEL (reference sequence).

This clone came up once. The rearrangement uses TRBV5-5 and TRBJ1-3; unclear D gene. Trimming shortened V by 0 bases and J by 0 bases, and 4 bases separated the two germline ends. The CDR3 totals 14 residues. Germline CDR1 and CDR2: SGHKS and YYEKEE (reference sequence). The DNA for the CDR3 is TGTGCCAGCAGCTTGGACAACTCTGGAAACACCATATATTTT. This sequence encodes CASSLDNSGNTIYF.

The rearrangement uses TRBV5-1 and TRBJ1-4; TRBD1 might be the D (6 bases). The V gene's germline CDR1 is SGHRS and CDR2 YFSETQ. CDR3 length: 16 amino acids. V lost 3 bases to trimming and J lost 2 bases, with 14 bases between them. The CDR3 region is CASSYSGAHTNEKLFF. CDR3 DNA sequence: TGCGCCAGCAGCTACTCAGGGGCGCATACTAATGAAAAACTGTTTTTT.

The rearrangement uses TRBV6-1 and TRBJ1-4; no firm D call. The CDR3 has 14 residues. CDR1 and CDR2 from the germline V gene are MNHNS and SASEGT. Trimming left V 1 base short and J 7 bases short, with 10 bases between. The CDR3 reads CASSEEYSAEKLFF. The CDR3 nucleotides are TGTGCCAGCAGTGAAGAGTACAGTGCTGAAAAACTGTTTTTT.

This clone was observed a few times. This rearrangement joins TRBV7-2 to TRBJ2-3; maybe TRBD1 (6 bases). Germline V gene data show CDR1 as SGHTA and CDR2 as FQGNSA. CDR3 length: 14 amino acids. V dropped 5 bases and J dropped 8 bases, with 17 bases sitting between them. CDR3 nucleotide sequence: TGTGCCAGCAGCAGCATACAGGGTCGGAGTACGCAGTATTTT. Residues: CASSSIQGRSTQYF.

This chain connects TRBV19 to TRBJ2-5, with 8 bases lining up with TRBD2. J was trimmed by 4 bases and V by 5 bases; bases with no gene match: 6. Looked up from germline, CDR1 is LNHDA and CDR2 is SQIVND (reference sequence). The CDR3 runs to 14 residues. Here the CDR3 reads CASSGREGRETQYF. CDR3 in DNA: TGTGCCAGTAGTGGTCGGGAGGGCCGAGAGACCCAGTACTTC.

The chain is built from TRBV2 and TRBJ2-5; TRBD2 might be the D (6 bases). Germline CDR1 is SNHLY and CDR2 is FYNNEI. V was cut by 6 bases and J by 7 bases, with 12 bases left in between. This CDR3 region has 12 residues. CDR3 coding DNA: TGTGCCAGCAGGACTAGTCTCGGGACCCAGTACTTC. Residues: CASRTSLGTQYF.

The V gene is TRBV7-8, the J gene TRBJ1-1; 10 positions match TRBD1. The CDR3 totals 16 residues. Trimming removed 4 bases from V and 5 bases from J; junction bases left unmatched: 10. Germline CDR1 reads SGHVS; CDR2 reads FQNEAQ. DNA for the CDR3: TGTGCCAGCAGCTCCCCTCCGGGACAGGGGAGAACTGAAGCTTTCTTT. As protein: CASSSPPGQGRTEAFF. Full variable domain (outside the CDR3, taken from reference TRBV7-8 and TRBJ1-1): GAGVSQSPRYKVAKRGQDVALRCDPISGHVSLFWYQQALGQGPEFLTYFQNEAQLDKSGLPSDRFFAERPEGSVSTLKIQRTQQEDSAVYLCASSSPPGQGRTEAFFGQGTRLTVV.

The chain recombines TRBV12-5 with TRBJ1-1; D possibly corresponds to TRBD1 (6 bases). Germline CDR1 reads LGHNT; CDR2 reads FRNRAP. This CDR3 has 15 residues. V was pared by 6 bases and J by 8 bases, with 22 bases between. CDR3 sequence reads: CASGNPGAARMEAFF. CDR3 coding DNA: TGTGCTAGTGGCAACCCAGGGGCCGCCCGGATGGAAGCTTTCTTT. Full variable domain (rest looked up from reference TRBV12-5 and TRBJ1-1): DARVTQTPRHKVTEMGQEVTMRCQPILGHNTVFWYRQTMMQGLELLAYFRNRAPLDDSGMPKDRFSAEMPDATLATLKIQPSEPRDSAVYFCASGNPGAARMEAFFGQGTRLTVV.

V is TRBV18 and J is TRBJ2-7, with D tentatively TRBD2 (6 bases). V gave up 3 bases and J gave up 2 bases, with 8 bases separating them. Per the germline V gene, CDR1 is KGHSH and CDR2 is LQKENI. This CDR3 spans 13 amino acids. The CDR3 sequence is CASSPGSTYEQYF. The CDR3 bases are TGTGCCAGCTCACCCGGGAGTACCTACGAGCAGTACTTC.

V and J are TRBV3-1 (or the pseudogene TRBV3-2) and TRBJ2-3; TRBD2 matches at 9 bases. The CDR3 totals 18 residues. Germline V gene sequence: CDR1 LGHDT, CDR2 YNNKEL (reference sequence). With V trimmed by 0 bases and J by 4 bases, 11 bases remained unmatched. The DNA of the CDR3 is TGTGCCAGCAGCCAAGATTCGCTAGCGGGGATGATTGCAGATACGCAGTATTTT. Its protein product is CASSQDSLAGMIADTQYF.

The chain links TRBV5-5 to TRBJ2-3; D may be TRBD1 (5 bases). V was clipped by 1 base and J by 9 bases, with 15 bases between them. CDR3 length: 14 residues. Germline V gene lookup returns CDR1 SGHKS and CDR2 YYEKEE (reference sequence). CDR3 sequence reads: CASSLTLRDRTQYF. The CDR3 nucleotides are TGTGCCAGCAGCTTGACCCTCAGGGATAGAACGCAGTATTTT. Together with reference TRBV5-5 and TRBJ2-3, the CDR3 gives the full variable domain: DAGVTQSPTHLIKTRGQQVTLRCSPISGHKSVSWYQQVLGQGPQFIFQYYEKEERGRGNFPDRFSARQFPNYSSELNVNALLLGDSALYLCASSLTLRDRTQYFGPGTRLTVL.

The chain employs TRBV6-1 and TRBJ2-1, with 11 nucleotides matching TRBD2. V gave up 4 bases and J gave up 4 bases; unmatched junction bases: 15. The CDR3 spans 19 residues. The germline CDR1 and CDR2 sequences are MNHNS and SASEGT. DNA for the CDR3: TGTGCCAGCAGTGCTACCCCTGGGGGGGGACTAGCGGATTACAATGAGCAGTTCTTC. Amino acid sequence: CASSATPGGGLADYNEQFF.

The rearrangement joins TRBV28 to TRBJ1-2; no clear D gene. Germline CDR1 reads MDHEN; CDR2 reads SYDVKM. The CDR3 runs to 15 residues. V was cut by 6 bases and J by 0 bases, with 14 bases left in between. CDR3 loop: CASSQTTAANYGYTF. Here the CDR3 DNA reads TGTGCCAGCAGCCAAACGACTGCAGCTAACTATGGCTACACCTTC.

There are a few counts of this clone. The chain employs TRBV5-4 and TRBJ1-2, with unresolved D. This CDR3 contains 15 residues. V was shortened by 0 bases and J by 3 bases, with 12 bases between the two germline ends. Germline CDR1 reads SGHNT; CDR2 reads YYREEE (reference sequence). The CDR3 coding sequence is TGTGCCAGCAGCTTGGCCATGTGGCCCGACTATGGCTACACCTTC. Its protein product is CASSLAMWPDYGYTF.

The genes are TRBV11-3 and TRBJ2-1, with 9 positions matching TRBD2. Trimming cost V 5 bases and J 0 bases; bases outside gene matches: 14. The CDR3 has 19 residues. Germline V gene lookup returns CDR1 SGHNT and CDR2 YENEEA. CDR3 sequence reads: CASSPNLAGSSRSYNEQFF. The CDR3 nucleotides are TGTGCCAGCAGCCCCAACCTAGCGGGGAGCTCTCGCTCCTACAATGAGCAGTTCTTC. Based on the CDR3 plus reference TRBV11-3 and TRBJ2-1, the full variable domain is EAGVVQSPRYKIIEKKQPVAFWCNPISGHNTLYWYLQNLGQGPELLIRYENEEAVDDSQLPKDRFSAERLKGVDSTLKIQPAELGDSAVYLCASSPNLAGSSRSYNEQFFGPGTRLTVL.

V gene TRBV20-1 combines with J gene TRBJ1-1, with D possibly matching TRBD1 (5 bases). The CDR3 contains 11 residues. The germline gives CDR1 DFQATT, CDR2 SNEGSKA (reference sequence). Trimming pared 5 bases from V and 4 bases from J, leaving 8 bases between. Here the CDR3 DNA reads TGCAGTGCTGGCGACAGCACTGAAGCTTTCTTT. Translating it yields CSAGDSTEAFF.

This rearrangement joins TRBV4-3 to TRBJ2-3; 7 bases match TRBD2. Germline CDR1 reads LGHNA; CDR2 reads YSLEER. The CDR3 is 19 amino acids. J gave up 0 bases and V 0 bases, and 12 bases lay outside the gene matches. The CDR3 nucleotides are TGCGCCAGCAGCCAAGATTGGAGCGGGAACCCAGCTAGCACAGATACGCAGTATTTT. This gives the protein CASSQDWSGNPASTDTQYF.

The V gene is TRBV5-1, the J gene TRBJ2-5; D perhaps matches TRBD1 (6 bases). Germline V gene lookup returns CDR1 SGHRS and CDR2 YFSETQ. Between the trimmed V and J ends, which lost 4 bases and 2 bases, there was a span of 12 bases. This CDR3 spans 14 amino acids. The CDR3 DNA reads TGCGCCAGCAGCACCCCGGGACAACAAGAGACCCAGTACTTC. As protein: CASSTPGQQETQYF.

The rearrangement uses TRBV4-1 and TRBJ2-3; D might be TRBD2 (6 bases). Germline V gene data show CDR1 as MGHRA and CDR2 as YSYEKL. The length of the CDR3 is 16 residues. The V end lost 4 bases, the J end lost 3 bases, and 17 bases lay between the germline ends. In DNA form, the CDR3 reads TGCGCCAGCAGCCCCCGATGGAGGGGTGGTACAGATACGCAGTATTTT. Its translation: CASSPRWRGGTDTQYF.

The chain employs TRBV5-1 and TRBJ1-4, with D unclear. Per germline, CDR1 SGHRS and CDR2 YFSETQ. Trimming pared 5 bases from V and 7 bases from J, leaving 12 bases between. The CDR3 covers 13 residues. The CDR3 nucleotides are TGCGCCAGCAGACAATTATTTGGTGAAAAACTGTTTTTT. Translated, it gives CASRQLFGEKLFF.

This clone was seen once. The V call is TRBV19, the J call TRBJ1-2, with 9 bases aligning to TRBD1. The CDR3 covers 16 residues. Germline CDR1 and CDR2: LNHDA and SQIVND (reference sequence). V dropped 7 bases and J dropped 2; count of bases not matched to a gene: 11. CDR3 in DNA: TGTGCCAGTACCCCCCTGGGGACAGGGCAAAACTATGGCTACACCTTC. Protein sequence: CASTPLGTGQNYGYTF. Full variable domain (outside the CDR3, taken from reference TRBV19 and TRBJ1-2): DGGITQSPKYLFRKEGQNVTLSCEQNLNHDAMYWYRQDPGQGLRLIYYSQIVNDFQKGDIAEGYSVSREKKESFPLTVTSAQKNPTAFYLCASTPLGTGQNYGYTFGSGTRLTVV.

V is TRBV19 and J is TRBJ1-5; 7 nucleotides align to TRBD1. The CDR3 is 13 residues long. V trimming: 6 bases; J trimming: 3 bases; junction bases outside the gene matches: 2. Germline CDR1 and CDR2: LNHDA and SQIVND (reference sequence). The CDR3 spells CASSGTANQPQHF. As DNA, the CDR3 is TGTGCCAGTAGCGGGACAGCCAATCAGCCCCAGCATTTT. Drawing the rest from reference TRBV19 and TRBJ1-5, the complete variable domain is DGGITQSPKYLFRKEGQNVTLSCEQNLNHDAMYWYRQDPGQGLRLIYYSQIVNDFQKGDIAEGYSVSREKKESFPLTVTSAQKNPTAFYLCASSGTANQPQHFGDGTRLSIL.

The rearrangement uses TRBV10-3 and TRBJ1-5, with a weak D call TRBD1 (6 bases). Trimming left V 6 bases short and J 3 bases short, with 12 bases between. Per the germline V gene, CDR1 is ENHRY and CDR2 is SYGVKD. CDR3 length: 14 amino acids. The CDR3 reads CAIRAGVANQPQHF. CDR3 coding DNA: TGTGCCATCAGGGCAGGGGTGGCCAATCAGCCCCAGCATTTT.